This T cell receptor beta chain was documented in a study of cytomegalovirus exposure and HLA in healthy donors (TCRdb year 2017). About the full investigation: In an earlier analysis of 450 to 750 of the donors, 276 Gb of sequence data and 117 million unique TCR beta sequences from roughly 200 million T cells were reported. To study patterns of TCR occurrence, a later analysis re-analyzed previously published TCR beta repertoires from more than 550 donors and added high-resolution HLA genotyping. All discovery cohort repertoires had been generated using a single sequencing platform. The study aimed to test whether signatures of past pathogen exposure could be identified by cataloging public T cell receptors. HLA typing included class I and class II loci at four-digit resolution. Along with the approximately 650-subject first cohort, a separate validation cohort of over 90 different subjects was used. The number of typed donors differed by locus: 629-630 for A, B, C, DRB1 and DQB1; approximately 520 for DQA1; fewer than 610 for DPA1; and roughly 470 for DPB1. Genome-wide SNP genotypes for about 65% of the roughly 700 donors were used in a later genetic analysis, which treated that subset as a discovery cohort. An earlier analysis of about 620 of the donors applied high-throughput TCR beta sequencing to assess whether each TCR beta V gene segment acted as functional or pseudogenic. Using immunosequencing, the study profiled T cell repertoires from approximately 700 subjects and related those repertoires to cytomegalovirus serostatus. Donor age, sex, ethnicity and CMV serostatus were collected together with the repertoire data. An early release that covered roughly 600 HLA-typed donors contained 300 to 350 gigabases of sequencing data and 75 million to 100 million unique TCR sequences. In the later analysis, no new phenotypic data were used to find candidate immune exposures; instead, reliance was placed on TCR beta sequences and their occurrence across donors. The study combined high-throughput TCR immunosequencing, statistical association of individual TCRs with disease status, and machine learning to predict cytomegalovirus infection status. About five DR-DQ haplotypes were handled as single units for association and clustering because linkage in the cohort was strong. Across under 500 genotyped donors of the cohort, an average of roughly 250,000 unique TCR beta nucleotide sequences per donor were sequenced, and 15% to 20% of those sequences were non-productive. Among the roughly 390 genotyped donors, about 85% belonged to the genetic ancestry cluster associated with self-reported Caucasian donors. The paper's findings and limits, for the study overall: A later analysis reported that several top co-occurrence clusters appeared linked to parvovirus B19, influenza, CMV and Epstein-Barr virus. While some public TCRs were present in many individuals, most TCR sequences turned up only very rarely across donors. Linkage disequilibrium might explain the correlated functional status among segregating V segments, but an unknown experimental factor could not be ruled out. HLA typing was unavailable for some donors at each locus, so association tests used only the typed subset. The authors suggested that the approach could potentially be generalized to other disease states and immunological phenotypes. Because the 87-base-pair reads could not distinguish some IMGT-functional V segments, including TRBV6-2 and TRBV6-3, those segments were excluded. The study gave a list of under 200 TCR beta chains associated with cytomegalovirus. In both the original and validation cohorts, the classifier was reported to diagnose cytomegalovirus status with high specificity and sensitivity. Because counts were too low, seventeen rarely observed V segments, including chromosome 9 orphons, were left out of the earlier analysis of a few hundred of the donors. In an earlier analysis of roughly 500 of the donors, most TCR beta V segments appeared in productive rearrangements about 90% or about 30% of the time, broadly matching IMGT annotations. This cohort had only TCR beta chains sequenced, and the lack of alpha or paired-chain data limited which features could be detected. CMV serostatus was the only immune exposure information available for the cohort. Presence/absence analyses assumed roughly uniform sequencing depth across donors, an assumption that may not hold. According to a later genetic analysis, donors in an Asian-associated ancestry cluster had fewer N-insertions in productive TCRs than the approximately 710-donor mean. A further reported finding was that TCR beta sequences accurately predicted the HLA-A and HLA-B alleles for most subjects in the first cohort. A later analysis found that HLA-associated TCR beta chains were more clonally expanded and had lower generation probabilities than equally common non-associated chains. In a later analysis, the rate of TCR association differed among HLA loci, with DRB1 alleles having the most associated TCRs and HLA-C alleles having the fewest. A group of highly shared sequence variants was considered likely to be a technical artifact of the sequencing pipeline. At a false discovery rate of 0.05, a later analysis linked around 15,000 TCR beta sequences to specific HLA alleles. When HLA alleles, especially DR and DQ, strongly co-occurred, TCR associations were difficult to assign to individual alleles. A later analysis found that most CMV-associated TCR beta chains appeared HLA-restricted, with HLA associations seemingly driven largely by CMV exposure. An association between a missense DCLRE1C variant and V-gene and J-gene trimming of TCR beta chains was found in a later genetic analysis and replicated in an independent cohort. In vitro tests confirmed that a few of the cytomegalovirus-associated TCR beta chains recognize cytomegalovirus antigens.

Remarks on this clone: Its target antigen remains unknown. Per-base quality was not reported, and no clone a single base away is much larger than it.

The cohort was made up of about 610 healthy bone marrow donors. At the time of sampling, every cohort member was nominally healthy, though immune exposures that went unrecorded were likely present. The donor was CMV seronegative and was included in the group of under 450 seronegative cohort members. Every donor gave a peripheral blood sample, and the peripheral blood mononuclear cells from that sample were used for TCR beta sequencing. The Qiagen DNeasy Blood Extraction Kit was used to extract genomic DNA from the blood cell samples. The library was produced with the immunoSEQ multiplex PCR assay. The multiplex PCR relied on a mix of 60 forward primers for TCR Vbeta segments and 13 reverse primers for TCR Jbeta segments. The CDR3 region of rearranged TCR beta genes was amplified from genomic DNA with a multiplex PCR assay. On the Illumina HiSeq System, the amplified TCR beta libraries were sequenced as 87-base-pair reads. The study's own analysis went as follows. Across the 600 to 700 repertoires, a later analysis counted about 81 million unique TCR beta chains, about 10 million of which were shared by at least two donors. Raw reads were error-corrected and collapsed into unique sequences by a nearest-neighbor algorithm in which closely related sequences were merged to remove PCR and sequencing errors. V, D and J gene segments were assigned by aligning CDR3 sequences to IMGT reference sequences. For a sequence to be retained, at least a six-nucleotide match to both a V gene segment and a J gene segment was required. Rearrangements were classified as productive when the CDR3 lacked stop codons and remained in frame with V and J, and all other rearrangements were classified as non-productive. CDR3 was defined according to IMGT convention as the region running from the second conserved V-encoded cysteine to the conserved J-encoded phenylalanine. Sequences without an unambiguous match to a single V gene segment were excluded from the earlier analysis of 450 to 650 of the donors. In an earlier analysis of more than 500 of the donors, a V segment was called functional when productive rearrangements were above 56.7%, and segregating when the standard deviation between donors exceeded 5%. A statistical classification framework was developed to diagnose cytomegalovirus status using the catalog of TCR beta chain sequences. In a later analysis, TCR nucleotide sequences were compared against IMGT/GENE-DB human TR gene sequences so that V and J genes could be assigned. Using the TCRdist pipeline, a later analysis assigned CDR3 sequences along with most-parsimonious VDJ recombination scenarios. In a later analysis, each TCR beta chain was defined by its CDR3 amino acid sequence together with its V-gene family, and reads without a unique V-gene family were excluded. As a way to deal with suspected cross-contamination and a sequencing artifact, a later analysis dropped approximately 590 nucleotide sequences that were highly shared and had low generation probability. A later analysis calculated a clonal expansion index for each public chain from normalized within-repertoire ranks of inferred template counts. In a later analysis, generation probabilities were computed with a VDJ recombination model fitted to out-of-frame rearrangements, and the resulting probabilities were checked against IGoR. A later analysis scored TCR-TCR, TCR-HLA and TCR-CMV co-occurrence with hypergeometric tests, applying a repertoire-size bias correction to TCR pairs. A later analysis estimated false discovery rates by permuting HLA or CMV assignments 20 times. In a later analysis, co-occurring TCRs were grouped using DBSCAN, with TCRdist sequence similarity added in when clustering inside HLA-allele-positive subsets. Co-occurrence clustering excluded repertoires with fewer than 30,000 or more than 120,000 public chains, plus five with anomalous nucleotide sharing. TCRdb retrieved this table from immuneACCESS and kept in-frame rearrangements only. Not all clones are present; in checked studies, unresolved V genes account for under half, and no reason is known for the remainder. That table is the source of V, J and clone size, and D and trimming were worked out from the DNA. The sample table records under 200,000 clones; roughly 87% of these occur just once. The biggest ten clones account for about 1.1% of the sample.

Ends trimmed: V by 3 bases, J by 4 bases; bases unmatched to a gene: 7. The CDR3 covers 15 residues, taking in both the cysteine and the phenylalanine. The sequence is cut down to CDR3 DNA, 45 bases in frame from base 1. Taken from the germline V gene, the CDR1 and CDR2 loops are MGHRA and YSYEKL. The sequence derives from a boy aged 2-15 years in good health and CMV-seronegative. The chain is assembled from TRBV4-1 and TRBJ1-2, and 8 junction bases match TRBD1. The sequenced material came from PBMCs. This receptor carries the CDR3 CASSQPGQAVYGYTF. In nucleotides, the sequence is TGCGCCAGCAGCCAGCCGGGACAGGCCGTCTATGGCTACACCTTC.